This TCR beta chain was sequenced for a study of blood T cell repertoires in COVID-19. Study information: There were acute and convalescent COVID-19 samples, and they came from the United States, Italy and Spain. T cells, B-cell-depleted T cells, or PBMCs provided the cDNA or gDNA that served as material.

Germline V lookup: CDR1 MDHEN, CDR2 SYDVKM. The CDR3 totals 13 residues. V gave up 3 bases and J gave up 7 bases, with 12 bases separating them. Per the original methods: From reference gene primer amplification, estimates of nucleated cell counts were derived. Data came from immunoSEQ multiplex PCR; TCRdb stores just in-frame clones and leaves some out. The DNA was the basis for D and trimming; V, J and clone size are from that table. The sample has 150,000 to 200,000 clones, about 88% seen once. This chain links TRBV28 with TRBJ1-2; D is unclear. The sequence was obtained from a human donor in a cohort sampled during active COVID-19. Sequenced: peripheral blood. The CDR3 reads CASSLGAGFGYTF. Written as DNA, the CDR3 is TGTGCCAGCAGTTTGGGTGCGGGGTTTGGCTACACCTTC.